This passage covers 26 T cell receptor gamma chains from one sample sequenced in a study of gamma delta lymphoproliferative disorders and STAT genes. Genomic DNA from isolated PBMCs served as the sequencing template. TCRdb re-processed the multiplex PCR reads via CATT. The table records around 2,500 gamma-chain clones, about 11% of them present only once. Sequenced sample: blood. All receptors derive from a human donor with gamma-delta T-cell large granular lymphocyte leukemia.

A word on this clone: The DNA is omitted, as the CDR3 cannot be located on it reliably, and the CDR3 follows TCRdb's listing. A V gene of TRGV3 was called, but no J gene was assigned. The CDR3 length is 22 residues, termini included. Germline CDR1 VTNTFY, CDR2 YDVSTARD (reference sequence). The CDR3 protein is CATWDRPGENIIRNSLAVEQHF.

This clone was observed at least ten times. The rearrangement links TRGV8 to TRGJ1 or TRGJ2. The J gene, not given by TCRdb, was assigned here from a germline match of the nucleotide sequence. The CDR3 has 9 amino acids. The ends lost 3 bases at V and 12 bases at J; junction bases unmatched: 2. CDR1 is VENAVY and CDR2 is YDSYNSRV in the germline V gene. The CDR3 spells CATWDLKLF. In DNA form, the CDR3 reads TGTGCCACCTGGGATTTGAAACTCTTT.

This clone was detected ten times or more. The gene calls are TRGV2 and TRGJ1 or TRGJ2. TCRdb carries no J gene annotation; the J gene was assigned here by matching the DNA with germline. V dropped 3 bases and J dropped 3; count of bases not matched to a gene: 11. Germline CDR1 is EGSNGY and CDR2 is YDSYNSKV. CDR3 size: 15 residues. The CDR3 protein is CATWDRSIIYYKKLF. For the CDR3, the DNA is TGTGCCACCTGGGACCGCTCGATCATTTATTATAAGAAACTCTTT.

This clone is labeled medium-sized. Written as DNA, the CDR3 is TGTGCCTGCTGGATTAGGCGAGAGGGTTTATATAGTAGTGATTGGATCAAGACGTTT. It codes for CACWIRREGLYSSDWIKTF. The genes are TRGV11 and TRGJP2. No J gene is reported in TCRdb; it was inferred here by comparing the DNA with germline. TRGV11 is labeled an ORF, and its function is uncertain. Trimming took 2 bases from V and 0 from J; bases not matched to a gene: 12. CDR3 length equals 19 residues.

This clone has a count of ten or more. The same CDR3 is also encoded by other DNA sequences in this sample. This chain links TRGV2 with TRGJ1 or TRGJ2. Germline matching of the DNA provided the J gene here, since TCRdb leaves it blank. J gave up 3 bases and V 0 bases, and 2 bases lay outside the gene matches. Germline assignment: CDR1 EGSNGY and CDR2 YDSYNSKV. The CDR3 is made up of 13 amino acids. CDR3 loop: CATWDGPYYKKLF. Written as DNA, the CDR3 is TGTGCCACCTGGGACGGGCCTTATTATAAGAAACTCTTT.

Points on this clone: The limits of the CDR3 on the DNA are not certain, so only TCRdb's listed CDR3 is given. There is no J gene call, but TRGV4 is given as the V gene. The CDR3 length is 25 residues, termini included. Germline lookup yields CDR1 EGSTGY and CDR2 YDSYTSSV. The CDR3 reads CATWDGLDNPNFLIIRNSLAVEQHF.

Remarks on this clone: This sequence may be a read error, since a much larger clone differs from it by one base. The DNA is left out, because the CDR3 cannot be placed on it with certainty; the CDR3 is given as TCRdb lists it. The V gene is given as TRGV11, and no J gene call is available. TRGV11 is filed as an ORF, its function uncertain. The CDR3 spans 17 residues, counting both ends. Here the CDR3 reads CTTVPAGLGTTAYKKLF.

The J gene is TRGJ1 or TRGJ2, the V gene TRGV10. Since TCRdb gives no J gene, matching the DNA to germline was used here to assign it. TRGV10 is an ORF for which the function is uncertain. The CDR3 runs to 12 residues. The trim removed 8 bases at V and 3 bases at J, leaving 5 bases unmatched. CDR3 loop: CAAWDGYYKKLF. The CDR3 region has the DNA TGTGCTGCGTGGGATGGTTATTATAAGAAACTCTTT.

This clone has at least ten counts. The chain combines TRGV8 with TRGJP1. The J gene, left out of TCRdb, was set here by checking the DNA against germline. The CDR3 contains 15 residues. With V trimmed by 0 bases and J by 3 bases, 4 bases remained unmatched. Germline V gene data show CDR1 as VENAVY and CDR2 as YDSYNSRV. In DNA form, the CDR3 reads TGTGCCACCTGGGATAGGCTGGCCACTGGTTGGTTCAAGATATTT. Translated: CATWDRLATGWFKIF.

This rearrangement joins TRGV8 to TRGJP2. Germline matching of the DNA provided the J gene here, since TCRdb leaves it blank. Germline-derived CDR1 and CDR2 are VENAVY and YDSYNSRV. The CDR3 has 14 residues. V lost 1 base and J lost 5; bases outside the gene matches: 4. Written as DNA, the CDR3 is TGTGCCACCTGGGATAGCTCGAGTGATTGGATCAAGACGTTT. This sequence encodes CATWDSSSDWIKTF.

Concerning this clone: TCRdb shows a much larger clone's protein in place of this DNA's translation, and the two differ at residue 5, likely through a read error; the protein shown is translated from the DNA. J is TRGJ1 or TRGJ2 and V is TRGV10. Since TCRdb gives no J gene, matching the DNA to germline was used here to assign it. TRGV10 is an ORF; its function is uncertain. The CDR3 runs 10 residues. The CDR3, as DNA: TGCGCCTCTCGGGAATGTAAGAAACTCTTT. This gives the protein CASRECKKLF.

Many counts were recorded for this clone. V is TRGV9 and J is TRGJ1 or TRGJ2. TCRdb carries no J gene annotation; the J gene was assigned here by matching the DNA with germline. Trimming cost V 2 bases and J 0 bases; bases outside gene matches: 7. The CDR3 length is 15 residues. Per the germline V gene, CDR1 is GITISATS and CDR2 is ISYDGTV (reference sequence). The CDR3 sequence is CALWEGRRNYYKKLF. The CDR3 region has the DNA TGTGCCTTGTGGGAGGGGAGACGGAATTATTATAAGAAACTCTTT.

This clone was counted many times. This chain connects TRGV4 to TRGJ1 or TRGJ2. The J gene is not listed in TCRdb, so it was assigned here from a DNA match to germline. The germline gives CDR1 EGSTGY, CDR2 YDSYTSSV. The ends lost 6 bases at V and 11 bases at J; junction bases unmatched: 16. The CDR3 runs to 13 residues. The CDR3 region is CATWRRASSEKLF. In nucleotides, the CDR3 is TGTGCCACCTGGCGTAGGGCTTCTAGTGAGAAACTCTTT.

This clone rates as medium-sized (0.01 to 0.1%). This chain uses TRGV4 with TRGJ1 or TRGJ2. In the absence of a J gene in TCRdb, the DNA was matched to germline to assign it here. J lost 3 bases, V lost 5 bases, and 13 bases had no gene match. CDR1 and CDR2 from the germline V gene are EGSTGY and YDSYTSSV. CDR3 length: 15 amino acids. CDR3 protein: CATWGGLVIYYKKLF. Written as DNA, the CDR3 is TGTGCCACCTGGGGGGGGCTTGTGATTTATTATAAGAAACTCTTT.

This clone is classed as medium-sized. The chain combines TRGV10 with TRGJP1. No J segment appears in TCRdb, so it was assigned here by matching the sequence to germline. TRGV10 is given ORF status, its function remaining uncertain. V trimming: 8 bases; J trimming: 0 bases; junction bases outside the gene matches: 13. The CDR3 is 17 residues long. In nucleotides, the CDR3 is TGTGCTGCGTGGGATCCCCTCCTTTATACCACTGGTTGGTTCAAGATATTT. It yields the protein CAAWDPLLYTTGWFKIF.

The chain uses TRGV4 and TRGJP1. The J gene comes from matching the DNA to germline here; TCRdb lacks it. Unmatched junction bases numbered 19, after V lost 2 bases and J lost 1 base. Per germline, CDR1 EGSTGY and CDR2 YDSYTSSV. CDR3 length equals 20 residues. CDR3 nucleotides: TGTGCCACCTGGGATGACTACCCAGGGGGTCTAGGTACCACTGGTTGGTTCAAGATATTT. Translation: CATWDDYPGGLGTTGWFKIF.

This chain links TRGV2 with TRGJ1 or TRGJ2. TCRdb records no J gene; here it was assigned by comparing the DNA to germline. J gave up 2 bases and V 1 base, and 11 bases lay outside the gene matches. Germline CDR1 and CDR2: EGSNGY and YDSYNSKV. The CDR3 has 16 amino acids. Here the CDR3 DNA reads TGTGCCACCTGGGACGGTACGAACTGTTATTATTATAAGAAACTCTTT. This gives the protein CATWDGTNCYYYKKLF.

In the case of this clone: The protein in TCRdb stems from a much larger clone and differs at residue 8 from this DNA's translation, likely a read error; here the protein is translated from the DNA. V and J are TRGV10 and TRGJP1. No J gene is reported in TCRdb; it was inferred here by comparing the DNA with germline. TRGV10 is labeled an ORF, and its function is uncertain. Germline trimming cut 8 bases from V and 7 bases from J; bases unmatched to any gene: 11. The CDR3 totals 14 residues. CDR3 DNA: TGTGCTGCGTGGGATTATGCCAATGGTTGGTTCAAGATATTT. Protein sequence: CAAWDYANGWFKIF.

This clone was counted only a few times. Since a much larger clone is just one base distant, this may be a read error. Other DNA sequences within the sample encode an identical CDR3. The rearrangement joins TRGV9 to TRGJP. In the absence of a J gene in TCRdb, the DNA was matched to germline to assign it here. The CDR3 loop spans 14 amino acids. Per germline, CDR1 GITISATS and CDR2 ISYDGTV (reference sequence). Germline trimming cut 9 bases from V and 9 bases from J; bases unmatched to any gene: 8. In nucleotides, the CDR3 is TGTGCCTTGGCAGGGCCGTTGGGCAAAAAAATCAAGGTATTT. Protein: CALAGPLGKKIKVF.

This clone was counted many times. A read error may account for a junction end that differs from germline. This sequence joins TRGV9 and TRGJ1 or TRGJ2. Here the J gene was assigned by germline matching of the DNA, as TCRdb has none. Germline lookup yields CDR1 GITISATS and CDR2 ISYDGTV (reference sequence). This CDR3 is 12 amino acids long. The CDR3 nucleotides are TGTGCCTTGTGGGAGCCTTATTGTAAGAAACTCTTT. This sequence encodes CALWEPYCKKLF.

This clone was seen more than once but under ten times. The V gene is TRGV5, the J gene TRGJ1 or TRGJ2. TCRdb lists no J gene, so it was determined here by aligning the DNA to germline. CDR1 and CDR2 from the germline V gene are VINAFY and YDVSNSKD. V dropped 3 bases and J dropped 8; count of bases not matched to a gene: 1. There are 10 residues in the CDR3. CDR3 nucleotide sequence: TGTGCCACCTGGGACGATAAGAAACTCTTT. Protein sequence: CATWDDKKLF.

This clone was counted many times. CDR3 coding DNA: TGTGCCTTGTGGGAATACAAGAATTATTATAAGAAACTCTTT. Translating it yields CALWEYKNYYKKLF. This chain joins TRGV9 and TRGJ1 or TRGJ2. The J gene, missing from TCRdb, was assigned here through DNA to germline matching. Trimming at V came to 4 bases and at J to 0 bases, leaving 6 bases not matched to a gene. The CDR3 is 14 residues long. Looked up from germline, CDR1 is GITISATS and CDR2 is ISYDGTV (reference sequence).

The chain is built from TRGV2 and TRGJ1 or TRGJ2. TCRdb is silent on the J gene; assignment here came from matching the DNA to germline. With 0 bases clipped from V and 4 bases from J, the junction kept 9 bases outside the gene matches. This CDR3 region has 15 residues. CDR1 is EGSNGY, CDR2 YDSYNSKV, per germline. The CDR3, as DNA: TGTGCCACCTGGGACGGGCCTGTGAGGTATTATAAGAAACTCTTT. It encodes CATWDGPVRYYKKLF.

This clone was counted a few times. A junction boundary mismatches the germline segment, possibly from a read error. Additional DNA sequences in this sample encode the identical CDR3. The chain uses TRGV10 and TRGJ1 or TRGJ2. TCRdb lists no J gene, so it was determined here by aligning the DNA to germline. TRGV10 is assigned to the ORF class and has an uncertain function. This CDR3 is built from 10 residues. The CDR3 sequence: CAAWRNKKLF. The CDR3 DNA sequence: TGCGCTGCGTGGAGAAATAAGAAACTCTTT.

This clone was counted many times. This chain connects TRGV5 to TRGJP. The J gene, missing from TCRdb, was assigned here through DNA to germline matching. Germline assignment: CDR1 VINAFY and CDR2 YDVSNSKD. With V trimmed by 0 bases and J by 7 bases, 6 bases remained unmatched. The CDR3 is made up of 17 amino acids. This CDR3 is CATWDRLAELGKKIKVF. CDR3 nucleotides: TGTGCCACCTGGGACAGGCTCGCCGAGTTGGGCAAAAAAATCAAGGTATTT.

This clone was detected only a few times. A much larger clone lies a single base off, so this may be a read error. The same CDR3 arises from other DNA sequences in this sample as well. The V gene is given as TRGV10, and no J gene call is available. TRGV10 has ORF status, its function being uncertain. The CDR3 loop spans 14 amino acids. The DNA of the CDR3 is TGTGCTGCGTGGGATGAGAGCGCGTATTATAAGAAGCTCTTT. Protein sequence: CAAWDESAYYKKLF.